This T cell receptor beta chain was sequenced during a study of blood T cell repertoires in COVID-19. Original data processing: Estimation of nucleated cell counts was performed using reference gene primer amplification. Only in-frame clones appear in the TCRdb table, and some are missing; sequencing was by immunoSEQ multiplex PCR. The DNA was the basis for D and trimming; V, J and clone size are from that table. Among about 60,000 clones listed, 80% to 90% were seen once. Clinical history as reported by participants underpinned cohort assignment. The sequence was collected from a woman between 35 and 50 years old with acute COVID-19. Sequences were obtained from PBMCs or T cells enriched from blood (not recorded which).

The CDR3 DNA is TGTGCCAGCAGTCCCTCGCAGGCGGGGTCTTCCGAGCAGTACGTC. Protein sequence: CASSPSQAGSSEQYV. This chain uses TRBV6-5 with TRBJ2-7; D might be TRBD2 (6 bases). The germline gives CDR1 MNHEY, CDR2 SVGAGI. This CDR3 is built from 15 residues. V was clipped by 5 bases and J by 6 bases, with 20 bases between them.